This entry lists 12 T cell receptor beta chains sequenced from one sample in a study of vaccination and CD4 T cells after COVID-19. As for time point: late sampling 161 to 241 days after vaccination in three convalescent patients. The treatment denotes: approximately 10-day PBMC culture with coronavirus spike peptide pools or control peptides (ViraFEST assay). The antigens of these receptors remain unknown. Oncomine TCR Beta short-read sequencing was applied to DNA from cultured CD4+ T cells. TCRdb re-derived calls from the PCR reads in MiXCR, one entry per CDR3 protein. The table lists some 19,000 distinct CDR3 sequences, roughly 49% of them singletons. Sequencing used CD4+ T cells from blood, cultured in vitro, obtained about 7 months after SARS-CoV-2 vaccination. These receptors all stem from a human donor who had recovered from COVID-19.

V usage is TRBV7-9 and J usage is TRBJ1-1; TRBD1 matches at 7 bases. This CDR3 is 15 amino acids long. With 5 bases clipped from V and 10 bases from J, the junction kept 16 bases outside the gene matches. Germline-derived CDR1 and CDR2 are SEHNR and FQNEAQ (reference sequence). The CDR3 DNA follows: TGTGCCAGCAGCCGCGACAGGGTCGGCCTTGATGGAGCTTTCTTT. This encodes CASSRDRVGLDGAFF.

The chain recombines TRBV15 with TRBJ1-3, with no clear D. Trimming removed 0 bases from V and 1 base from J, with 7 bases in between. CDR3 size: 15 residues. Germline values: CDR1 LNHNV, CDR2 YYDKDF (reference sequence). CDR3 loop: CATSRDQMSGNTIYF. CDR3 DNA: TGTGCCACCAGCAGAGATCAAATGTCTGGAAACACCATATATTTT.

The chain joins TRBV11-3 to TRBJ2-1; the match to TRBD2 covers 9 bases. With 5 bases clipped from V and 8 bases from J, the junction kept 10 bases outside the gene matches. Germline values: CDR1 SGHNT, CDR2 YENEEA. The CDR3 contains 15 residues. The CDR3 DNA reads as TGTGCCAGCAGCAGAGGTAGCGGGAGATTCGATGAGCAGTTCTTC. Protein product: CASSRGSGRFDEQFF. The entire variable domain, with the rest obtained from reference TRBV11-3 and TRBJ2-1, is as follows: EAGVVQSPRYKIIEKKQPVAFWCNPISGHNTLYWYLQNLGQGPELLIRYENEEAVDDSQLPKDRFSAERLKGVDSTLKIQPAELGDSAVYLCASSRGSGRFDEQFFGPGTRLTVL.

The rearrangement links TRBV2 to TRBJ2-5; D possibly corresponds to TRBD1 (5 bases). This CDR3 contains 14 residues. V lost 3 bases to trimming and J lost 4 bases, with 12 bases between them. Per germline, CDR1 SNHLY and CDR2 FYNNEI. CDR3 in amino acids: CASSDRVGGETQYF. The CDR3 DNA is TGTGCCAGCAGTGACAGGGTCGGTGGAGAGACCCAGTACTTC.

J is TRBJ1-5 and V is TRBV20-1; 8 bases align to TRBD1. The CDR3 is 14 amino acids. The germline gives CDR1 DFQATT, CDR2 SNEGSKA (reference sequence). V shed 3 bases, J shed 4 bases, and the junction held 5 bases outside the gene matches. CDR3 DNA sequence: TGCAGTGCTAGCCCAGACAGGGGAAATCAGCCCCAGCATTTT. This gives the protein CSASPDRGNQPQHF.

This clonotype turned up a few times. V gene TRBV20-1 combines with J gene TRBJ2-3, with a tentative D call TRBD2 (6 bases). Germline loops: CDR1 DFQATT, CDR2 SNEGSKA (reference sequence). CDR3 length equals 15 residues. V was clipped by 1 base and J by 1 base, with 12 bases between them. The CDR3 reads CSARARGEGTDTQYF. As DNA, the CDR3 is TGCAGTGCTAGAGCAAGAGGGGAGGGCACAGATACGCAGTATTTT.

J is TRBJ2-7 and V is TRBV20-1; 7 positions match TRBD2. The CDR3 totals 15 residues. The J segment lost 0 bases and the V segment lost 0 bases, leaving 5 bases of the junction unmatched. Germline V gene data show CDR1 as DFQATT and CDR2 as SNEGSKA (reference sequence). The CDR3 bases are TGCAGTGCTAGAGATTCCGGGAGGTACTCCTACGAGCAGTACTTC. It encodes CSARDSGRYSYEQYF.

The chain employs TRBV7-9 and TRBJ2-3; the match to TRBD2 covers 13 bases. V gave up 5 bases and J gave up 5 bases; unmatched junction bases: 10. This CDR3 spans 17 amino acids. Per the germline V gene, CDR1 is SEHNR and CDR2 is FQNEAQ (reference sequence). The CDR3 sequence is CASSVRTSGRYLDTQYF. CDR3 nucleotide sequence: TGTGCCAGCAGCGTAAGGACTAGCGGGAGATATTTAGATACGCAGTATTTT.

The chain couples TRBV7-8 to TRBJ2-5; 12 bases are shared with TRBD1. The V segment lost 3 bases and the J segment 5 bases; nucleotides outside the gene matches: 4. The CDR3 totals 15 residues. Germline V lookup: CDR1 SGHVS, CDR2 FQNEAQ. In DNA form, the CDR3 reads TGTGCCAGCAGCTTCGGGACAGGGGGCGCGGAGACCCAGTACTTC. This gives the protein CASSFGTGGAETQYF.

Points on this clonotype: Because the CDR3's place on the DNA is in doubt, the DNA is left out and the CDR3 is given as listed by TCRdb. This chain uses TRBV7-2 with TRBJ1-5. The CDR3 region is 22 residues in length, termini included. The germline CDR1 and CDR2 sequences are SGHTA and FQGNSA. The CDR3 loop reads CASSLARQWEQYFGPGNQPQHF.

The rearrangement links TRBV10-3 to TRBJ2-7, with 13 nucleotides matching TRBD2. CDR3 length: 15 residues. Germline V lookup: CDR1 ENHRY, CDR2 SYGVKD. Trimming at V came to 6 bases and at J to 4 bases, leaving 6 bases not matched to a gene. The CDR3: CAIRTSGGADYEQYF. CDR3 coding DNA: TGTGCCATCAGAACTAGCGGGGGGGCGGATTACGAGCAGTACTTC.

This clonotype was detected a few times. CDR3 sequence: CASRDTGFTYEQYF. The CDR3 coding sequence is TGTGCCAGCAGAGATACAGGGTTTACCTACGAGCAGTACTTC. The V gene is TRBV6-1, the J gene TRBJ2-7; a weak D match, TRBD1 (6 bases). V gave up 6 bases and J gave up 2 bases, with 14 bases separating them. Per germline, CDR1 MNHNS and CDR2 SASEGT. The CDR3 sequence is 14 residues long.